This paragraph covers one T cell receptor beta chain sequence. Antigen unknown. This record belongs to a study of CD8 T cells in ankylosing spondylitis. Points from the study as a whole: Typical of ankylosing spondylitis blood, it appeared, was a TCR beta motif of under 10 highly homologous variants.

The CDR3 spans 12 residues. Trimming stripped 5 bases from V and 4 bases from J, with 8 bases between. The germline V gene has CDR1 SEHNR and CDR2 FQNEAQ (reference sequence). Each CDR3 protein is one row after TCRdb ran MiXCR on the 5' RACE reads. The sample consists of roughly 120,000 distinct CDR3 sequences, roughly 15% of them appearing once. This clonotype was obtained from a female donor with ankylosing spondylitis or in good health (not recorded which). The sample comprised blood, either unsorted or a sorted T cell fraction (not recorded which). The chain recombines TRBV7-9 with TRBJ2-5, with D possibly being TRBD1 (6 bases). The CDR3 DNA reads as TGTGCCAGCAGCGTAGGGGGAGAGACCCAGTACTTC. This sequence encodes CASSVGGETQYF.